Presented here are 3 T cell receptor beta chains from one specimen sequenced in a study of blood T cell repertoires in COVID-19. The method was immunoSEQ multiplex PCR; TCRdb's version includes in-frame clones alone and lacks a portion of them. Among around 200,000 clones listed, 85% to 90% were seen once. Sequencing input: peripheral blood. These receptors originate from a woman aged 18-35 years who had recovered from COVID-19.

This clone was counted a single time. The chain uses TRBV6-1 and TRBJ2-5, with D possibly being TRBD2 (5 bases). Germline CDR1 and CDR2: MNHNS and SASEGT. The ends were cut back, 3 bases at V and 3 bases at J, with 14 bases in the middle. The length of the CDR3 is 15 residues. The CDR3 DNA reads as TGTGCCAGCAGTGATGCGGCAGCGGCTAAAGAGACCCAGTACTTC. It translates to CASSDAAAAKETQYF.

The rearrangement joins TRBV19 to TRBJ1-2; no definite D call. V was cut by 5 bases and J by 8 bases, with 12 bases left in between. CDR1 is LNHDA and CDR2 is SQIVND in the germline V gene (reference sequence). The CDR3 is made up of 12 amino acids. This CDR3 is CASSSRQGGYTF. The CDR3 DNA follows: TGTGCCAGTAGTTCCCGACAAGGCGGCTACACCTTC. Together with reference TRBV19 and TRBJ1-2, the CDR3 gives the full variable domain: DGGITQSPKYLFRKEGQNVTLSCEQNLNHDAMYWYRQDPGQGLRLIYYSQIVNDFQKGDIAEGYSVSREKKESFPLTVTSAQKNPTAFYLCASSSRQGGYTFGSGTRLTVV.

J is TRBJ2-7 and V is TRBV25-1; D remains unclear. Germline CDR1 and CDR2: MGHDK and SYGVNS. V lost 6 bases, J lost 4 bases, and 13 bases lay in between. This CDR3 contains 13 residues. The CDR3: CASSFELSYEQYV. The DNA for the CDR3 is TGTGCCAGCAGCTTTGAACTGAGTTACGAGCAGTACGTC.